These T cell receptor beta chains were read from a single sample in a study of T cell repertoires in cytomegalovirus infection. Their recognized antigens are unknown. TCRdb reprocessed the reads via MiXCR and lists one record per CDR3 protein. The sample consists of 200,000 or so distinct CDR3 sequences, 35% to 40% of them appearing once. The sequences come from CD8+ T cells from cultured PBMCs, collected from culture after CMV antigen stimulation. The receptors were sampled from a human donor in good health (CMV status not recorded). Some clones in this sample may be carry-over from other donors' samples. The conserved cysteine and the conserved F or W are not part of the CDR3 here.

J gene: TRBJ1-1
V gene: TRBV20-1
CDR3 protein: SAKSSMNTEAF

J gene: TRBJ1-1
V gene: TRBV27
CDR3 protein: ASSLFSGSRGQGFSEAF

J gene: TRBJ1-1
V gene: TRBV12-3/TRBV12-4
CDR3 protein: ASSSGGPLNTEAF

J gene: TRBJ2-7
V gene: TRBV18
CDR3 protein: ASSPLQRLSGRADVNEQY

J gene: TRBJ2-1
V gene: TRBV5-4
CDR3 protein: ASSLMGGESNEQF

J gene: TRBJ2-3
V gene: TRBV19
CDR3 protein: ASTHYFTGGTDTQY

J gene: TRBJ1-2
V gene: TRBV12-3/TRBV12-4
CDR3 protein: ASSPDRVLGYGYT

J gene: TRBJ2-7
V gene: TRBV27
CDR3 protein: ASSVLRDKPTEQY

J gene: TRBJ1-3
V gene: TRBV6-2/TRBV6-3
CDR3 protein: ASSYGAPGSSGNTIY

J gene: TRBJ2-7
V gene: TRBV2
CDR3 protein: ASSEVGRQRYEQY

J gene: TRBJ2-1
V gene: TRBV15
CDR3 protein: ATSGGTGYDEQF

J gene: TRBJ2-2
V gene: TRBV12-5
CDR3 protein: ASGPGQVLQNTGELF

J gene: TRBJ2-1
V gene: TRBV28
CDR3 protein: ASRVEQGAHNEQF

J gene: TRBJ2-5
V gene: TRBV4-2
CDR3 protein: ASSQDLAGGMGQTQY

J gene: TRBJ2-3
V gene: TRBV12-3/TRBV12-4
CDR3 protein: ASSLSPSTSDTQY

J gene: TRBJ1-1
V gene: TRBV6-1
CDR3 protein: ASSEVTNTEAF

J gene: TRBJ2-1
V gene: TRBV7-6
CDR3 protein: ASSSRPDGSYNEQF

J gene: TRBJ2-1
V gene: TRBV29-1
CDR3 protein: SVDNLSGQREQF

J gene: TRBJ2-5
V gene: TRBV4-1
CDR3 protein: ASSQFPGIQETQY

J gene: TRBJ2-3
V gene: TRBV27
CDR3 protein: ASKLADTQY

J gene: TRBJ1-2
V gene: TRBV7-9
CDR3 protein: ASSPTATGVSGYT

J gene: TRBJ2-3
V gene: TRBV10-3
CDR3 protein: AISGIEREVGDTQY

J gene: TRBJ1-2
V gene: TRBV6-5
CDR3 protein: ASSYGGGTGSTVNYGYT

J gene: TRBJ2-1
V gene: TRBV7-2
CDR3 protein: ASSYDREGYNEQF

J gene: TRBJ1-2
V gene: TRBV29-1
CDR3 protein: SVEDLGGAGYGYT

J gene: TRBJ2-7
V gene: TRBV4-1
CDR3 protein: ASSPRGGSRSYEQY

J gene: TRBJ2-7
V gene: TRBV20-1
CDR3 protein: SARDGGTDNYEQY

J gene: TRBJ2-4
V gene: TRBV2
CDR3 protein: ASHSGVAQY

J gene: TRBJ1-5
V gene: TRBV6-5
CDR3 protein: ASSYSRDQPQH

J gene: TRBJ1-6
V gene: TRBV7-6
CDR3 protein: ASSLASRAGVLNSPLH

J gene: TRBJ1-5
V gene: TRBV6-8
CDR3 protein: ASSPRQPYSNQPQH